Following are 15 T cell receptor beta chains from one sample sequenced in a study of cytomegalovirus exposure and HLA in healthy donors. Amplification used 60 Vbeta primers and 13 Jbeta primers. Libraries were prepared by immunoSEQ multiplex PCR; TCRdb keeps only in-frame clonotypes and omits some of them. The profile shows 120,000 or so clones, roughly 85% of them singletons. The sample comprised PBMCs. These receptors all come from a man aged 18 to 35 in good health and CMV-seropositive.

This chain joins TRBV9 and TRBJ2-3, with 7 nucleotides matching TRBD1. The CDR3 length is 16 residues. CDR1 SGDLS and CDR2 YYNGEE come from the germline V gene. Trimming removed 4 bases from V and 3 bases from J; junction bases left unmatched: 11. This chain's CDR3 is CASSYTGVPGTDTQYF. In nucleotides, the CDR3 is TGTGCCAGCAGCTACACAGGGGTCCCCGGGACAGATACGCAGTATTTT. Full variable domain (missing parts from reference TRBV9 and TRBJ2-3): DSGVTQTPKHLITATGQRVTLRCSPRSGDLSVYWYQQSLDQGLQFLIQYYNGEERAKGNILERFSAQQFPDLHSELNLSSLELGDSALYFCASSYTGVPGTDTQYFGPGTRLTVL.

V gene TRBV4-1 combines with J gene TRBJ2-2; perhaps TRBD1 as D (5 bases). The V end was cut by 2 bases, the J end by 3 bases, with 13 bases between. Germline CDR1 and CDR2: MGHRA and YSYEKL. The CDR3 length is 16 residues. The CDR3 sequence is CASSQLQAGYTGELFF. The CDR3 DNA reads as TGCGCCAGCAGCCAACTACAGGCTGGTTACACCGGGGAGCTGTTTTTT.

This chain connects TRBV19 to TRBJ2-7; a weak D match, TRBD2 (7 bases). The CDR3 runs to 15 residues. Germline V gives CDR1 LNHDA, CDR2 SQIVND (reference sequence). Trimming left V 4 bases short and J 7 bases short, with 20 bases between. The DNA of the CDR3 is TGTGCCAGTAGTAACCTACCTTGGGGGGGCGGTGAGCAGTACTTC. Its translation is CASSNLPWGGGEQYF.

The chain is built from TRBV28 and TRBJ1-5; D is ambiguous. Between the trimmed V and J ends, which lost 5 bases and 6 bases, there was a span of 8 bases. The CDR3 loop spans 12 amino acids. Germline values: CDR1 MDHEN, CDR2 SYDVKM. In nucleotides, the CDR3 is TGTGCCAGCAGTCCGAAGCCTCAGCCCCAGCATTTT. Protein product: CASSPKPQPQHF.

The chain has TRBV7-3 and TRBJ1-6, with D possibly being TRBD1 (5 bases). Trimming took off 2 bases at V and 10 bases at J, with 12 bases between the two ends. Germline V gene sequence: CDR1 SGHTA, CDR2 FQGTGA. This CDR3 spans 14 amino acids. CDR3 DNA sequence: TGTGCCAGCAGCTTAGGGGGGTTTGGGTCACCCCTCCACTTT. Its protein product is CASSLGGFGSPLHF.

J is TRBJ2-5 and V is TRBV28; D is unresolved. The J call may be faulty, since TRBJ2-7 better matches the DNA end. The CDR3 has 12 residues. Germline lookup yields CDR1 MDHEN and CDR2 SYDVKM. The CDR3 region has the DNA TGTGCCAGCAGTGTCCTCGGTTACGAGCAGTACTTC. It translates to CASSVLGYEQYF.

The chain links TRBV29-1 to TRBJ1-2; TRBD1 is a possible D gene (6 bases). The germline gives CDR1 SQVTM, CDR2 ANQGSEA. This CDR3 spans 13 amino acids. V lost 7 bases and J lost 0, with 12 bases in between. CDR3 amino acids: CSAWTATNYGYTF. The CDR3 nucleotides read TGCAGCGCCTGGACAGCGACTAACTATGGCTACACCTTC.

In its sample, this clone was seen a few times. The chain carries TRBV4-1 and TRBJ2-7, with 13 bases identical to TRBD2. The CDR3 is 18 residues long. V was pared by 1 base and J by 7 bases, with 13 bases of the junction left unmatched. Per the germline V gene, CDR1 is MGHRA and CDR2 is YSYEKL. CDR3 DNA sequence: TGCGCCAGCAGCCAAGTGTGGCCGACTAGCGGGGGGCCGGGAGAGCAGTACTTC. This encodes CASSQVWPTSGGPGEQYF.

The V call is TRBV2, the J call TRBJ1-6, with D perhaps matching TRBD1 (5 bases). V was trimmed by 6 bases and J by 0 bases, leaving 9 bases between them. The CDR3 length is 15 residues. Per the germline V gene, CDR1 is SNHLY and CDR2 is FYNNEI. CDR3 residues: CASSGQGSYNSPLHF. For the CDR3, the DNA is TGTGCCAGCAGCGGTCAGGGCTCCTATAATTCACCCCTCCACTTT.

This rearrangement joins TRBV7-9 to TRBJ1-2; 8 bases match TRBD1. CDR1 and CDR2 from the germline V gene are SEHNR and FQNEAQ (reference sequence). V was clipped by 5 bases and J by 8 bases; unmatched bases: 13. The CDR3 consists of 15 residues. The CDR3 reads CASSPEAGQGDGYTF. The CDR3 nucleotides read TGTGCCAGCAGCCCAGAGGCCGGACAGGGAGACGGCTACACCTTC.

The chain joins TRBV4-1 to TRBJ1-1; unclear D gene. The V end lost 0 bases, the J end lost 0 bases, and 17 bases lay between the germline ends. Germline lookup yields CDR1 MGHRA and CDR2 YSYEKL. CDR3 length: 18 residues. The CDR3 protein is CASSQDPPREHLNTEAFF. The DNA of the CDR3 is TGCGCCAGCAGCCAAGATCCCCCCCGGGAACACCTGAACACTGAAGCTTTCTTT.

The gene calls are TRBV15 and TRBJ1-2; tentative D call: TRBD1 (6 bases). This CDR3 has 17 residues. Trimming took off 0 bases at V and 8 bases at J, with 22 bases between the two ends. Germline assignment: CDR1 LNHNV and CDR2 YYDKDF (reference sequence). This CDR3 reads CATSRDGLPFGGLGYTF. The CDR3 nucleotides are TGTGCCACCAGCAGAGATGGGCTCCCGTTTGGGGGCCTAGGCTACACCTTC.

This clone was detected only a few times. The genes are TRBV7-9 and TRBJ1-1, with 7 nucleotides matching TRBD1. V shed 7 bases, J shed 1 base, and the junction held 6 bases outside the gene matches. The germline CDR1 and CDR2 sequences are SEHNR and FQNEAQ (reference sequence). The CDR3 has 14 amino acids. CDR3 DNA: TGTGCCAGCAAGATACAGGGGAGGAACACTGAAGCTTTCTTT. Translated: CASKIQGRNTEAFF.

The rearrangement joins TRBV4-1 to TRBJ1-5; 9 bases are shared with TRBD1. The CDR3 spans 16 residues. Germline V gene data show CDR1 as MGHRA and CDR2 as YSYEKL. V trimming: 1 base; J trimming: 3 bases; junction bases outside the gene matches: 4. The CDR3 protein is CASSQVTGGLNQPQHF. CDR3 nucleotides: TGCGCCAGCAGCCAAGTCACAGGGGGCCTCAATCAGCCCCAGCATTTT.

Comments on this clone: An end of the junction does not agree with germline; a read error may underlie this. The rearrangement joins TRBV2 to TRBJ1-1; possibly TRBD1 for D (6 bases). This CDR3 is built from 15 residues. Per the germline V gene, CDR1 is SNHLY and CDR2 is FYNNEI. CDR3 DNA sequence: TGTGCCACCAGTGGATTGGGGGCGCCGAACACTGAAGCTTTCTTT. As protein: CATSGLGAPNTEAFF.